Shown below are 11 T cell receptor beta chains from a single sample sequenced in a study of OX40 agonist ivuxolimab in advanced cancers. Sequencing used immunoSEQ multiplex PCR; TCRdb keeps in-frame clones, though not all of them. The table lists around 90,000 clones, 90% of them singletons. Material: CD4+ or CD8+ T cells sorted from blood, obtained in a trial of the OX40 agonist ivuxolimab. These receptors were obtained from an adult with an advanced solid tumor such as melanoma, head and neck, liver or kidney cancer.

CDR3 in DNA: TGCAGCGTCCCGGGGCTAGCGGGAGGGGCCGGGGAGCTGTTTTTT. Translating gives CSVPGLAGGAGELFF. The rearrangement joins TRBV29-1 to TRBJ2-2; 12 nucleotides align to TRBD2. CDR1 is SQVTM, CDR2 ANQGSEA, per germline. Trimming took 6 bases from V and 6 from J; bases not matched to a gene: 8. The CDR3 is made up of 15 amino acids.

The chain recombines TRBV5-4 with TRBJ2-7; the D gene could be TRBD1 or TRBD2 (5 bases each). CDR3 length equals 14 residues. The ends were cut back, 5 bases at V and 0 bases at J, with 12 bases in the middle. Per the germline V gene, CDR1 is SGHNT and CDR2 is YYREEE (reference sequence). The CDR3 nucleotides read TGTGCCAGCAGGGAATGGGACGACTCCTACGAGCAGTACTTC. Protein: CASREWDDSYEQYF.

The chain couples TRBV19 to TRBJ2-7, with D perhaps given as TRBD1 or TRBD2 (5 bases each). Germline values: CDR1 LNHDA, CDR2 SQIVND (reference sequence). The CDR3 totals 12 residues. Trimming left V 10 bases short and J 6 bases short, with 16 bases between. CDR3 protein: CATLGPRGEQYF. The CDR3 DNA reads as TGTGCCACCCTGGGACCTCGGGGCGAGCAGTACTTC.

This rearrangement joins TRBV2 to TRBJ2-1; TRBD2 matches at 11 bases. The V and J ends lost 5 bases and 3 bases, in that order; junction bases with no gene match: 3. The germline CDR1 and CDR2 sequences are SNHLY and FYNNEI. CDR3 size: 15 residues. The DNA of the CDR3 is TGTGCCAGCAGTTACCTAGCGGGAGGCTACAATGAGCAGTTCTTC. Its translation is CASSYLAGGYNEQFF.

The chain has TRBV4-1 and TRBJ2-7; the match to TRBD2 covers 7 bases. Unmatched junction bases numbered 6, after V lost 1 base and J lost 3 bases. The CDR3 length is 15 residues. Germline V lookup: CDR1 MGHRA, CDR2 YSYEKL. The CDR3 sequence: CASSQASGASYEQYF. The CDR3 DNA reads as TGCGCCAGCAGCCAAGCTAGCGGAGCTAGCTACGAGCAGTACTTC.

This CDR3 is CASGQGQETQYF. The DNA for the CDR3 is TGTGCCAGCGGACAGGGGCAAGAGACCCAGTACTTC. The chain employs TRBV2 and TRBJ2-5, with 9 bases that match TRBD1. J lost 2 bases, V lost 8 bases, and 0 bases had no gene match. There are 12 residues in the CDR3. Germline CDR1 is SNHLY and CDR2 is FYNNEI.

V is TRBV30 and J is TRBJ2-3, with TRBD1 matching over 9 bases. The CDR3 extends over 14 amino acids. With V trimmed by 7 bases and J by 3 bases, 8 bases remained unmatched. Germline V CDR1 and CDR2: GTSNPN, SVGIG (reference sequence). CDR3 in DNA: TGTGCCTCTAACAGGGGGCTTCGGACAGATACGCAGTATTTT. The encoded protein is CASNRGLRTDTQYF.

The chain links TRBV10-2 to TRBJ1-2, with a possible D match to TRBD1 (6 bases). The CDR3 has 16 residues. CDR1 is WSHSY and CDR2 is SAAADI in the germline V gene. V dropped 0 bases and J dropped 2 bases, with 13 bases sitting between them. CDR3 in DNA: TGCGCCAGCAGTGAGTCGATTCCAACAGGGAACTATGGCTACACCTTC. Its translation: CASSESIPTGNYGYTF.

The rearrangement links TRBV7-9 to TRBJ2-7; no firm D call. Between the trimmed V and J ends, which lost 8 bases and 4 bases, there was a span of 21 bases. The CDR3 loop spans 15 amino acids. CDR1 is SEHNR, CDR2 FQNEAQ, per germline (reference sequence). CDR3 sequence: CASGSFGKPPYEQYF. CDR3 coding DNA: TGTGCCAGCGGATCTTTTGGGAAACCCCCGTACGAGCAGTACTTC. Supplemented by reference TRBV7-9 and TRBJ2-7, the full variable domain reads DTGVSQNPRHKITKRGQNVTFRCDPISEHNRLYWYRQTLGQGPEFLTYFQNEAQLEKSRLLSDRFSAERPKGSFSTLEIQRTEQGDSAMYLCASGSFGKPPYEQYFGPGTRLTVT.

This chain uses TRBV27 with TRBJ2-5, with D perhaps TRBD1 (6 bases). Trimming pared 5 bases from V and 1 base from J, leaving 8 bases between. From germline, CDR1 is MNHEY and CDR2 SMNVEV (reference sequence). The CDR3 totals 13 residues. CDR3 residues: CASSTGSQETQYF. The CDR3 DNA reads TGTGCCAGCAGTACAGGGAGCCAAGAGACCCAGTACTTC.

The chain recombines TRBV2 with TRBJ2-7; 9 bases line up with TRBD1. The CDR3 contains 16 residues. V gave up 8 bases and J gave up 2 bases; unmatched junction bases: 13. The germline CDR1 and CDR2 sequences are SNHLY and FYNNEI. CDR3 protein: CASRAPGTGYPYEQYF. In DNA, the CDR3 is TGTGCCAGCCGAGCCCCCGGGACAGGGTACCCCTACGAGCAGTACTTC.